The 26 T cell receptor beta chains presented below share a single source sample, sequenced in a study of control samples from healthy donors and cancer patients. TCRdb keeps only in-frame clones here, not all; method: immunoSEQ multiplex PCR. The data show over 30,000 clones, 86% seen once. Sequences were obtained from PBMCs. The receptors originated from a middle-aged woman with lung cancer.

CDR3 residues: CASSQEADPNTIYF. The CDR3 region has the DNA TGTGCCAGCAGCCAAGAAGCGGACCCAAACACCATATATTTT. V and J are TRBV3-1 (or the pseudogene TRBV3-2) and TRBJ1-3; D gene ambiguous. Trimming removed 0 bases at V and 6 bases at J, with 9 bases between. CDR1 LGHDT and CDR2 YNNKEL come from the germline V gene (reference sequence). The CDR3 runs 14 residues.

This clone was seen just once. The J gene is TRBJ1-1, the V gene TRBV13; D possibly corresponds to TRBD1 (6 bases). V lost 5 bases and J 12 bases, leaving 22 bases between the germline ends. This CDR3 comprises 14 residues. Per the germline V gene, CDR1 is PRHDT and CDR2 is FYEKMQ (reference sequence). CDR3 amino acids: CASSPLQGPMEPFF. In DNA form, the CDR3 reads TGTGCCAGCAGCCCACTACAGGGACCCATGGAGCCTTTCTTT.

The chain combines TRBV4-3 with TRBJ1-1, with D perhaps matching TRBD1 (5 bases). The CDR3 has 14 amino acids. V was trimmed by 7 bases and J by 0 bases, leaving 12 bases between them. Per germline, CDR1 LGHNA and CDR2 YSLEER. CDR3 amino acids: CASKKDSMNTEAFF. The CDR3 nucleotides read TGCGCCAGCAAAAAAGACAGCATGAACACTGAAGCTTTCTTT.

The J gene is TRBJ2-2, the V gene TRBV7-2; D is unresolved. This CDR3 region has 13 residues. The V gene lost 1 base and the J gene lost 8 bases, with 8 bases spanning the gap. CDR1 is SGHTA and CDR2 is FQGNSA in the germline V gene. CDR3 sequence reads: CASSLEDGGELFF. The CDR3 nucleotides are TGTGCCAGCAGCTTAGAGGATGGAGGGGAGCTGTTTTTT.

V and J are TRBV19 and TRBJ2-7; D is perhaps TRBD1 or TRBD2 (5 bases each). Germline values: CDR1 LNHDA, CDR2 SQIVND (reference sequence). V lost 3 bases to trimming and J lost 6 bases, with 12 bases between them. The CDR3 runs to 13 residues. DNA of the CDR3: TGTGCCAGTAGTATCGGGACCGGTAGCGAGCAGTACTTC. It yields the protein CASSIGTGSEQYF.

The J gene is TRBJ2-3, the V gene TRBV6-6; 11 nucleotides match TRBD2. Germline lookup yields CDR1 MNHNY and CDR2 SVGAGI (reference sequence). CDR3 length equals 16 residues. The V segment lost 0 bases and the J segment 5 bases; nucleotides outside the gene matches: 4. The DNA for the CDR3 is TGTGCCAGCAGTTACTCGTCTAGCGGGGGGCGAGATACGCAGTATTTT. Encoded protein: CASSYSSSGGRDTQYF.

The chain joins TRBV30 to TRBJ1-1; no definite D call. The length of the CDR3 is 14 residues. Trimming took off 8 bases at V and 8 bases at J, with 24 bases between the two ends. In germline, CDR1 is GTSNPN, CDR2 SVGIG (reference sequence). CDR3 nucleotide sequence: TGTGCCCACGGTGGGGAGGGCCCGTGGGAGGAAGCTTTCTTT. Translating it yields CAHGGEGPWEEAFF.

The rearrangement links TRBV27 to TRBJ2-7; TRBD2 might be the D (5 bases). The CDR3 is made up of 14 amino acids. CDR1 is MNHEY and CDR2 is SMNVEV in the germline V gene (reference sequence). V lost 2 bases to trimming and J lost 7 bases, with 15 bases between them. CDR3 region: CASSLRNDAGEQYF. Here the CDR3 DNA reads TGTGCCAGCAGTTTAAGGAACGATGCGGGTGAGCAGTACTTC.

The chain links TRBV11-2 to TRBJ1-5; tentative D call: TRBD1 (5 bases). V was shortened by 2 bases and J by 5 bases, with 7 bases between the two germline ends. The germline gives CDR1 SGHAT, CDR2 FQNNGV. This CDR3 is built from 13 residues. CDR3 sequence (DNA): TGTGCCAGCAGCTTACAGGGAGATCAGCCCCAGCATTTT. This sequence encodes CASSLQGDQPQHF.

This clone appeared a few times. The chain couples TRBV5-6 to TRBJ1-1; D is ambiguous. Germline assignment: CDR1 SGHDT and CDR2 YYEEEE. The ends were cut back, 6 bases at V and 3 bases at J, with 15 bases in the middle. This CDR3 spans 14 amino acids. The CDR3 nucleotides read TGTGCCAGCAAACCTTTTCAGGTAGACACTGAAGCTTTCTTT. It yields the protein CASKPFQVDTEAFF. Filled out from reference TRBV5-6 and TRBJ1-1, the complete variable domain reads DAGVTQSPTHLIKTRGQQVTLRCSPKSGHDTVSWYQQALGQGPQFIFQYYEEEERQRGNFPDRFSGHQFPNYSSELNVNALLLGDSALYLCASKPFQVDTEAFFGQGTRLTVV.

The chain is built from TRBV7-2 and TRBJ2-5, with D possibly matching TRBD2 (5 bases). Trimming shortened V by 5 bases and J by 5 bases, and 9 bases separated the two germline ends. The germline V gene encodes CDR1 SGHTA and CDR2 FQGNSA. This CDR3 comprises 12 residues. This CDR3 reads CASSPGWETQYF. The CDR3 nucleotides are TGTGCCAGCAGCCCGGGGTGGGAGACCCAGTACTTC. The whole variable domain, remainder taken from reference TRBV7-2 and TRBJ2-5, is GAGVSQSPSNKVTEKGKDVELRCDPISGHTALYWYRQSLGQGLEFLIYFQGNSAPDKSGLPSDRFSAERTGGSVSTLTIQRTQQEDSAVYLCASSPGWETQYFGPGTRLLVL.

V usage is TRBV3-1 (or the pseudogene TRBV3-2) and J usage is TRBJ1-1; no firm D call. Germline assignment: CDR1 LGHDT and CDR2 YNNKEL (reference sequence). CDR3 length equals 16 residues. Trimming cost V 1 base and J 6 bases, with 18 bases left between them. This CDR3 reads CASSQAAPGYSAEAFF. DNA of the CDR3: TGTGCCAGCAGCCAAGCGGCCCCGGGATACAGCGCTGAAGCTTTCTTT.

The V and J genes are TRBV29-1 and TRBJ2-3; D not resolved. Germline V lookup: CDR1 SQVTM, CDR2 ANQGSEA. The V end lost 3 bases, the J end lost 1 base, and 5 bases lay between the germline ends. The CDR3 runs to 12 residues. The CDR3 sequence: CSVDTGTDTQYF. The CDR3 DNA follows: TGCAGCGTTGATACGGGCACAGATACGCAGTATTTT.

This chain uses TRBV5-4 with TRBJ1-1; TRBD1 might be the D (5 bases). This CDR3 is built from 12 residues. Looked up from germline, CDR1 is SGHNT and CDR2 is YYREEE (reference sequence). V was clipped by 4 bases and J by 7 bases, with 11 bases between them. CDR3 region: CASSRGGNEAFF. The CDR3 DNA follows: TGTGCCAGCAGCCGGGGGGGGAATGAAGCTTTCTTT. The variable domain in full, with the rest retrieved from reference TRBV5-4 and TRBJ1-1, is ETGVTQSPTHLIKTRGQQVTLRCSSQSGHNTVSWYQQALGQGPQFIFQYYREEENGRGNFPPRFSGLQFPNYSSELNVNALELDDSALYLCASSRGGNEAFFGQGTRLTVV.

V and J are TRBV4-3 and TRBJ2-2, with D hard to call. The germline CDR1 and CDR2 sequences are LGHNA and YSLEER. There are 15 residues in the CDR3. V lost 0 bases, J lost 0 bases, and 5 bases lay in between. The CDR3 sequence: CASSQEWPNTGELFF. As DNA, the CDR3 is TGCGCCAGCAGCCAAGAATGGCCGAACACCGGGGAGCTGTTTTTT.

The rearrangement links TRBV7-9 to TRBJ1-1; no clear D gene. CDR3 size: 13 residues. V dropped 1 base and J dropped 3 bases, with 6 bases sitting between them. Germline V lookup: CDR1 SEHNR, CDR2 FQNEAQ (reference sequence). Here the CDR3 reads CASSLERDTEAFF. DNA of the CDR3: TGTGCCAGCAGCTTAGAGCGGGACACTGAAGCTTTCTTT.

The V and J genes are TRBV7-2 and TRBJ1-1; D not certain. Trimming took off 1 base at V and 1 base at J, with 4 bases between the two ends. Germline lookup yields CDR1 SGHTA and CDR2 FQGNSA. The CDR3 spans 13 residues. Here the CDR3 DNA reads TGTGCCAGCAGCTTAGTCGAGAACACTGAAGCTTTCTTT. This encodes CASSLVENTEAFF.

The chain joins TRBV28 to TRBJ1-1, with 9 bases lining up with TRBD1. The trim removed 5 bases at V and 5 bases at J, leaving 12 bases unmatched. The CDR3 length is 16 residues. Germline assignment: CDR1 MDHEN and CDR2 SYDVKM. CDR3 bases: TGTGCCAGCAGTGGGACAGGGATTAAACGAGTAACTGAAGCTTTCTTT. It is translated as CASSGTGIKRVTEAFF.

The rearrangement uses TRBV5-1 and TRBJ2-1; D unresolved. Germline-derived CDR1 and CDR2 are SGHRS and YFSETQ. The CDR3 is made up of 14 amino acids. Between the trimmed V and J ends, which lost 0 bases and 5 bases, there was a span of 9 bases. The CDR3 is CASSLGASDNEQFF. DNA for the CDR3: TGCGCCAGCAGCTTGGGAGCTTCAGACAATGAGCAGTTCTTC.

The rearrangement uses TRBV19 and TRBJ1-1; TRBD1 might be the D (5 bases). Trimming cost V 6 bases and J 1 base, with 12 bases left between them. Germline V gives CDR1 LNHDA, CDR2 SQIVND (reference sequence). There are 14 residues in the CDR3. The CDR3 protein is CASRGGPTNTEAFF. CDR3 DNA sequence: TGTGCCAGTAGGGGGGGACCGACGAACACTGAAGCTTTCTTT. Complete variable domain (other parts from reference TRBV19 and TRBJ1-1): DGGITQSPKYLFRKEGQNVTLSCEQNLNHDAMYWYRQDPGQGLRLIYYSQIVNDFQKGDIAEGYSVSREKKESFPLTVTSAQKNPTAFYLCASRGGPTNTEAFFGQGTRLTVV.

V usage is TRBV19 and J usage is TRBJ2-3; D is perhaps TRBD1 or TRBD2 (5 bases each). Germline values: CDR1 LNHDA, CDR2 SQIVND (reference sequence). The CDR3 has 15 residues. V lost 7 bases and J 3 bases, leaving 17 bases between the germline ends. The CDR3 DNA reads TGTGCCAGTACTTTAGAGGGGCGCGGGACAGATACGCAGTATTTT. Amino acid sequence: CASTLEGRGTDTQYF. Complete variable domain (other parts from reference TRBV19 and TRBJ2-3): DGGITQSPKYLFRKEGQNVTLSCEQNLNHDAMYWYRQDPGQGLRLIYYSQIVNDFQKGDIAEGYSVSREKKESFPLTVTSAQKNPTAFYLCASTLEGRGTDTQYFGPGTRLTVL.

The CDR3 loop is CASNLLALSGRADTQYF. In DNA, the CDR3 is TGTGCCAGCAACCTCCTCGCCCTTAGCGGGCGGGCAGATACGCAGTATTTT. J is TRBJ2-3 and V is TRBV28, with TRBD2 matching 7 bases. The CDR3 loop spans 17 amino acids. The germline CDR1 and CDR2 sequences are MDHEN and SYDVKM. V was pared by 7 bases and J by 4 bases, with 17 bases of the junction left unmatched.

The rearrangement links TRBV5-1 to TRBJ2-1; 11 nucleotides match TRBD2. With 4 bases clipped from V and 4 bases from J, the junction kept 7 bases outside the gene matches. Germline V lookup: CDR1 SGHRS, CDR2 YFSETQ. This CDR3 is built from 16 residues. In DNA form, the CDR3 reads TGCGCCAGCAGCGTATTAACTAGCGGGGGTTACAATGAGCAGTTCTTC. This sequence encodes CASSVLTSGGYNEQFF.

This chain uses TRBV5-4 with TRBJ1-3; a weak D match, TRBD1 (5 bases). This CDR3 spans 18 amino acids. CDR1 SGHNT and CDR2 YYREEE come from the germline V gene (reference sequence). V was clipped by 6 bases and J by 2 bases, with 24 bases between them. The CDR3 sequence is CASTLTGTDGFPGNTIYF. CDR3 DNA: TGTGCCAGCACCTTAACCGGGACGGACGGCTTTCCTGGAAACACCATATATTTT.

V usage is TRBV6-5 and J usage is TRBJ1-2; D is undetermined. From germline, CDR1 is MNHEY and CDR2 SVGAGI. The V gene lost 7 bases and the J gene lost 3 bases, with 12 bases spanning the gap. The CDR3 length is 13 residues. CDR3 loop: CASKLAQDYGYTF. DNA for the CDR3: TGTGCCAGCAAATTGGCCCAAGACTATGGCTACACCTTC.

The J gene is TRBJ2-4, the V gene TRBV10-1; tentatively, D is TRBD1 (6 bases). The V end lost 8 bases, the J end lost 2 bases, and 22 bases lay between the germline ends. This CDR3 contains 17 residues. Germline-derived CDR1 and CDR2 are WNHNN and SYGVQD (reference sequence). In nucleotides, the CDR3 is TGCGCCAGCGCTAGTGAGGTAGGGGGTGGGTCCAAAAACATTCAGTACTTC. Its translation: CASASEVGGGSKNIQYF.